The 21 T cell receptor beta chains reported below all come from one sample, sequenced in a study of identical twins. TCRdb reanalysed the 5' RACE reads using MiXCR and keeps one entry per CDR3 protein. The table records hundreds of thousands of distinct CDR3 sequences, 20% to 25% of them present only once. This sample was also put to use in a study of yellow fever vaccine responses in identical twins.

Sequencing was carried out using CD4+ T cells sorted from blood. These receptor sequences come from a woman between 18 and 29 years old in good health.

This clonotype has a handful of counts. The V gene is TRBV7-9, the J gene TRBJ1-6; weak D call: TRBD1 (6 bases). Germline CDR1 reads SEHNR; CDR2 reads FQNEAQ (reference sequence). CDR3 length: 14 amino acids. Trimming shortened V by 5 bases and J by 7 bases, and 12 bases separated the two germline ends. In DNA form, the CDR3 reads TGTGCCAGCAGCCTGGACAGTTTAAATTCACCCCTCCACTTT. This translates into CASSLDSLNSPLHF.

CDR3 loop: CATSDLQAGAGETQYF. The CDR3, as DNA: TGTGCCACCAGTGATTTGCAGGCGGGAGCAGGCGAGACCCAGTACTTC. The rearrangement joins TRBV24-1 to TRBJ2-5; TRBD2 matches at 7 bases. The CDR3 contains 16 residues. CDR1 is KGHDR, CDR2 SFDVKD, per germline. Unmatched junction bases numbered 8, after V lost 0 bases and J lost 5 bases.

V is TRBV5-1 and J is TRBJ1-2; TRBD1 agrees at 8 bases. Germline lookup yields CDR1 SGHRS and CDR2 YFSETQ. This CDR3 spans 14 amino acids. The V gene end was trimmed by 4 bases and the J gene end by 2 bases; junction bases not matched to a gene: 4. The chain's CDR3 is CASSLGQANYGYTF. The CDR3 DNA reads TGCGCCAGCAGCCTGGGACAGGCCAACTATGGCTACACCTTC.

This chain connects TRBV25-1 to TRBJ2-2; D gene ambiguous. CDR1 and CDR2 (germline): MGHDK, SYGVNS. This CDR3 is built from 15 residues. Trimming shortened V by 6 bases and J by 7 bases, and 18 bases separated the two germline ends. The CDR3 is CASSAPGPWGGELFF. The CDR3 DNA follows: TGTGCCAGCAGCGCCCCAGGACCCTGGGGCGGGGAGCTGTTTTTT.

This clonotype was seen more than once but under ten times. This chain connects TRBV15 to TRBJ2-7; TRBD1 agrees at 9 bases. The CDR3 totals 16 residues. The V segment lost 0 bases and the J segment 2 bases; nucleotides outside the gene matches: 5. Germline V lookup: CDR1 LNHNV, CDR2 YYDKDF (reference sequence). Here the CDR3 DNA reads TGTGCCACCAGCAGAGATAGAGGACAGGGGACCTACGAGCAGTACGTC. Its protein is CATSRDRGQGTYEQYV.

This clonotype was picked up a small number of times. The J gene is TRBJ1-5, the V gene TRBV12-3 or TRBV12-4, with unresolved D. The CDR3 covers 13 residues. V was cut by 6 bases and J by 0 bases, with 6 bases left in between. The CDR3 reads CASRRSSNQPQHF. The CDR3 bases are TGTGCCAGCAGGCGGTCTAGCAATCAGCCCCAGCATTTT.

The table lists this clonotype with a few counts. The chain recombines TRBV4-1 with TRBJ2-7; maybe TRBD2 (5 bases). Trimming took 0 bases from V and 3 from J, leaving 12 bases between them. CDR3 length: 15 residues. The germline gives CDR1 MGHRA, CDR2 YSYEKL. CDR3 DNA: TGCGCCAGCAGCCAAGATATTAGCGAGGGCTACGAGCAGTACGTC. Translation gives CASSQDISEGYEQYV.

This clonotype was counted only a few times. The chain uses TRBV10-1 and TRBJ2-2; D tentatively fits TRBD1 or TRBD2 (5 bases each). The germline V gene has CDR1 WNHNN and CDR2 SYGVQD (reference sequence). Trimming stripped 5 bases from V and 0 bases from J, with 16 bases between. The CDR3 covers 17 residues. The CDR3 is CASSSGQGTPNTGELFF. The CDR3 nucleotides read TGCGCCAGCAGTTCGGGGCAGGGAACTCCGAACACCGGGGAGCTGTTTTTT.

This clonotype was seen just once. The chain has TRBV6-1 and TRBJ1-1, with 9 bases that match TRBD1. V was clipped by 6 bases and J by 4 bases; unmatched bases: 9. Germline V gives CDR1 MNHNS, CDR2 SASEGT. The CDR3 covers 15 residues. In nucleotides, the CDR3 is TGTGCCAGCAGCCCCACAGGGGGCGCGGGCACTGAAGCTTTCTTT. Translated: CASSPTGGAGTEAFF.

The gene calls are TRBV28 and TRBJ2-7; D tentatively fits TRBD1 or TRBD2 (5 bases each). In germline, CDR1 is MDHEN, CDR2 SYDVKM. Trimming took 6 bases from V and 3 from J, leaving 9 bases between them. This CDR3 has 12 amino acids. The CDR3 sequence is CASSGAYYEQYF. The CDR3 DNA reads TGTGCCAGCAGCGGGGCCTACTACGAGCAGTACTTC.

V usage is TRBV25-1 and J usage is TRBJ2-7, with D perhaps matching TRBD1 (6 bases). V dropped 1 base and J dropped 6 bases, with 13 bases sitting between them. The CDR3 loop spans 14 amino acids. Germline assignment: CDR1 MGHDK and CDR2 SYGVNS. The CDR3 is CASSELWGPAEQYF. Here the CDR3 DNA reads TGTGCCAGCAGTGAATTATGGGGGCCCGCCGAGCAGTACTTC.

This rearrangement joins TRBV7-6 to TRBJ1-6; the D is unclear. This CDR3 region has 13 residues. Per germline, CDR1 SGHVS and CDR2 FNYEAQ. Deletions cut 2 bases from V and 8 bases from J, with 7 bases between. CDR3 sequence (DNA): TGTGCCAGCAGCTTATATCAAGATTCACCCCTCCACTTT. Protein sequence: CASSLYQDSPLHF.

In nucleotides, the CDR3 is TGTGCCAGCAGCGTGGCCGCTAGCGGGAGGGCCGTGGAGACCCAGTACTTC. Translation: CASSVAASGRAVETQYF. This chain joins TRBV9 and TRBJ2-5; 12 bases are a match to TRBD2. This CDR3 spans 17 amino acids. Germline V lookup: CDR1 SGDLS, CDR2 YYNGEE. V shed 2 bases, J shed 5 bases, and the junction held 10 bases outside the gene matches.

This clonotype was seen only a few times. The chain has TRBV7-9 and TRBJ2-4, with D possibly matching TRBD1 (5 bases). The CDR3 is made up of 12 amino acids. Trimming removed 5 bases at V and 10 bases at J, with 12 bases between. CDR1 and CDR2 (germline): SEHNR, FQNEAQ (reference sequence). The CDR3 DNA reads TGTGCCAGCAGCGCCGGGCAGGGAATTCAGTACTTC. It specifies CASSAGQGIQYF.

J is TRBJ2-1 and V is TRBV5-1, with D unclear. Trimming stripped 5 bases from V and 4 bases from J, with 28 bases between. Germline values: CDR1 SGHRS, CDR2 YFSETQ. The CDR3 covers 19 residues. The CDR3 bases are TGCGCCAGCAGTGGGGAAGGGAAGTTTACAATTGGGGTATACAATGAGCAGTTCTTC. This gives the protein CASSGEGKFTIGVYNEQFF.

This sequence joins TRBV4-1 and TRBJ2-1; D perhaps matches TRBD1 (5 bases). Germline V lookup: CDR1 MGHRA, CDR2 YSYEKL. Trimming stripped 3 bases from V and 5 bases from J, with 14 bases between. The CDR3 consists of 15 residues. The DNA for the CDR3 is TGCGCCAGCAGCCAGAGACAGAAAATGAACAATGAGCAGTTCTTC. Translation: CASSQRQKMNNEQFF.

The chain carries TRBV7-2 and TRBJ2-7, with TRBD1 matching 9 bases. Germline V gene sequence: CDR1 SGHTA, CDR2 FQGNSA. The V segment lost 4 bases and the J segment 6 bases; nucleotides outside the gene matches: 10. The CDR3 totals 15 residues. The CDR3 DNA reads as TGTGCCAGCAGCTCGTCCGGGACAGGGAGCCTCGAGCAGTACTTC. Protein sequence: CASSSSGTGSLEQYF.

V and J are TRBV12-3 or TRBV12-4 and TRBJ2-5; TRBD2 matches 11 bases. CDR3 length: 16 residues. The junction had 7 bases not matched to a gene; V was cut back by 5 bases and J by 2 bases. CDR3 nucleotide sequence: TGTGCCAGCAGTCGCGCTAGCGGGGGGCCACAAGAGACCCAGTACTTC. The encoded protein is CASSRASGGPQETQYF.

This chain links TRBV6-5 with TRBJ2-5; 8 nucleotides align to TRBD1. The CDR3 totals 15 residues. From germline, CDR1 is MNHEY and CDR2 SVGAGI. With 5 bases clipped from V and 3 bases from J, the junction kept 8 bases outside the gene matches. The CDR3 DNA reads TGTGCCAGCAGTACCCGACAGGGGATAGAAGAGACCCAGTACTTC. It specifies CASSTRQGIEETQYF.

This chain links TRBV5-5 with TRBJ2-1; D remains ambiguous. V lost 0 bases to trimming and J lost 8 bases, with 9 bases between them. Germline values: CDR1 SGHKS, CDR2 YYEKEE (reference sequence). The CDR3 spans 13 residues. The CDR3 DNA is TGTGCCAGCAGCTTGGCCCCCTGGGATGAGCAGTTCTTC. Its protein is CASSLAPWDEQFF.

Only a few counts were recorded for this clonotype. This rearrangement joins TRBV6-5 to TRBJ2-6, with D possibly called TRBD1 or TRBD2 (5 bases each). Trimming removed 0 bases from V and 3 bases from J, with 12 bases in between. In germline, CDR1 is MNHEY, CDR2 SVGAGI. This CDR3 comprises 17 residues. This chain's CDR3 is CASSYSVRGYGANVLTF. The DNA of the CDR3 is TGTGCCAGCAGTTACTCGGTGAGGGGCTATGGGGCCAACGTCCTGACTTTC.